Each of the 8 T cell receptor beta chains below was sequenced from the same sample in a study of T-cell reconstitution after alpha-beta-depleted transplantation in children. Unique molecular identifiers featured in how the TCRbeta library was prepared. TCRdb ran MiXCR on the PCR reads and lists one entry per CDR3 protein. The table has a few hundred thousand distinct CDR3 sequences, 10% to 15% seen once. The specimen was PBMCs, mostly from graft donor cells, collected 360 days after TCRalphabeta/CD19-depleted stem cell transplant. These receptors were taken from a male patient aged 10 to 17 who had a stem cell transplant for acute myeloid leukemia, so the T cells may come from the graft donor.

A note on this clonotype: This sequence may be a read error, since a much larger clone differs from it by one base. The V gene is TRBV29-1, the J gene TRBJ2-5; a weak D match, TRBD2 (6 bases). Looked up from germline, CDR1 is SQVTM and CDR2 is ANQGSEA. Trimming shortened V by 8 bases and J by 5 bases, and 18 bases separated the two germline ends. The CDR3 covers 13 residues. The CDR3 is CSRRDSGSETQYF. The CDR3 region has the DNA TGCAGCAGAAGGGACTCAGGCTCGGAGACCCAGTACTTC.

This clonotype was seen a few times. The chain recombines TRBV21-1 with TRBJ2-3; no DNA check was done on the table's D call, TRBD2. TRBV21-1 is recorded as a pseudogene. CDR3 length: 18 amino acids. The DNA for the CDR3 is TGTGCCAGCAGCAAAGCGGTTCCTAGCGTCACTAGCACAGATACGCAGTATTTT. This translates into CASSKAVPSVTSTDTQYF.

This clonotype has more than one count but fewer than ten. The V gene is TRBV7-2, the J gene TRBJ2-7; TRBD1 matches 9 bases. Trimming took 1 base from V and 6 from J; bases not matched to a gene: 7. Germline V CDR1 and CDR2: SGHTA, FQGNSA. The CDR3 is 15 amino acids. The CDR3 region is CASSLGGQGLREQYF. The CDR3 DNA reads as TGTGCCAGCAGCTTAGGGGGACAGGGATTGCGCGAGCAGTACTTC. Full variable domain (outside the CDR3, taken from reference TRBV7-2 and TRBJ2-7): GAGVSQSPSNKVTEKGKDVELRCDPISGHTALYWYRQSLGQGLEFLIYFQGNSAPDKSGLPSDRFSAERTGGSVSTLTIQRTQQEDSAVYLCASSLGGQGLREQYFGPGTRLTVT.

V usage is TRBV12-3 or TRBV12-4 and J usage is TRBJ2-3; 10 positions match TRBD2. This CDR3 spans 15 amino acids. After removal of 3 bases from V and 4 bases from J, the junction contained 4 bases not matched to a gene. CDR3 bases: TGTGCCAGCAGTTTCAGAGCGGGAGGGTCAGATACGCAGTATTTT. Encoded protein: CASSFRAGGSDTQYF.

This clonotype was detected a few times. The chain joins TRBV5-1 to TRBJ1-1; 10 bases are shared with TRBD1. The CDR3 is 15 amino acids. The V gene's germline CDR1 is SGHRS and CDR2 YFSETQ. V shed 1 base and J 7 bases; nucleotides not matched to a gene: 7. The CDR3 DNA is TGCGCCAGCAGCTTGCCCGAGGACAGGGGGGTTGAAGCTTTCTTT. It specifies CASSLPEDRGVEAFF. The whole variable domain, filled in from reference TRBV5-1 and TRBJ1-1, reads KAGVTQTPRYLIKTRGQQVTLSCSPISGHRSVSWYQQTPGQGLQFLFEYFSETQRNKGNFPGRFSGRQFSNSRSEMNVSTLELGDSALYLCASSLPEDRGVEAFFGQGTRLTVV.

This clonotype was counted a few times. The rearrangement links TRBV19 to TRBJ1-6; D unclear. Trimming took 5 bases from V and 4 from J, leaving 15 bases between them. The CDR3 loop spans 16 amino acids. Germline V gene sequence: CDR1 LNHDA, CDR2 SQIVND (reference sequence). The CDR3 DNA reads as TGTGCCAGTAGTCGGCGACCCGAGGAGTATAATTCACCCCTCCACTTT. Translated, it gives CASSRRPEEYNSPLHF.

Regarding this clonotype: One end of the junction varies from germline; a read error may be responsible. This chain connects TRBV28 to TRBJ2-4; the match to TRBD1 covers 11 bases. The CDR3 contains 18 residues. Germline V gene data show CDR1 as MDHEN and CDR2 as SYDVKM. The CDR3 loop reads CTSSFAGQGVLAKNIQYF. The DNA of the CDR3 is TGTACCAGCAGTTTCGCGGGACAGGGGGTATTAGCCAAAAACATTCAGTACTTC.

This clonotype showed up many times. The J gene is TRBJ2-7, the V gene TRBV7-2; D gene ambiguous. V lost 2 bases, J lost 7 bases, and 6 bases lay in between. CDR1 is SGHTA, CDR2 FQGNSA, per germline. CDR3 length equals 11 residues. CDR3 coding DNA: TGTGCCAGCAGCTTATCATTTGAGCAGTACTTC. Protein sequence: CASSLSFEQYF. Full variable domain (outside the CDR3, taken from reference TRBV7-2 and TRBJ2-7): GAGVSQSPSNKVTEKGKDVELRCDPISGHTALYWYRQSLGQGLEFLIYFQGNSAPDKSGLPSDRFSAERTGGSVSTLTIQRTQQEDSAVYLCASSLSFEQYFGPGTRLTVT.